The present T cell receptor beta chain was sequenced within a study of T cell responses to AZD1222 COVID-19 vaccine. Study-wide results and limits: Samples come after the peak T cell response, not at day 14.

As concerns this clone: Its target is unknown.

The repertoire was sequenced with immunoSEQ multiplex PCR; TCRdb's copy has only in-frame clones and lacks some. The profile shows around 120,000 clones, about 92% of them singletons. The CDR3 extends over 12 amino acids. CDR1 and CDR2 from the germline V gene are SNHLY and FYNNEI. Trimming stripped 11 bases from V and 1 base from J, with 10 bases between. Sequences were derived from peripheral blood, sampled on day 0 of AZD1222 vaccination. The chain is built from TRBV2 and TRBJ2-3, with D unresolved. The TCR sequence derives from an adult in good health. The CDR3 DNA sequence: TGTGCCCTCGGGTGGGGCACAGATACGCAGTATTTT. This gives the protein CALGWGTDTQYF.